The present TCR beta chain was sequenced within a study of T-cell reconstitution after alpha-beta-depleted transplantation in children. Unique molecular identifiers were incorporated during preparation of the TCRbeta library. TCRdb processed the PCR reads anew with MiXCR; each CDR3 protein has one entry. The sample records approximately 300,000 distinct CDR3 sequences, roughly 11% being singletons. At least ten counts were recorded for this clonotype. What it recognizes is unknown. Study-level points and caveats: Expanded graft clones numbering several hundred reportedly gave rise to alpha-beta T cells about two months after transplant. T-cell counts and diversity were attributed mostly to newly produced T cells one year after transplant.

Germline V gene data show CDR1 as SGHRS and CDR2 as YFSETQ. V was shortened by 4 bases and J by 3 bases, with 12 bases between the two germline ends. The CDR3 has 14 amino acids. The rearrangement links TRBV5-1 to TRBJ2-3, with D tentatively TRBD2 (6 bases). This specimen consisted of peripheral blood, obtained 180 days after TCRalphabeta/CD19-depleted stem cell transplant. This TCR was sampled from a male patient aged 2 to 9 who had a stem cell transplant for chronic granulomatous disease, so the T cells may come from the graft donor. CDR3 in amino acids: CASSPGTFTDTQYF. The CDR3 DNA sequence: TGCGCCAGCAGCCCCGGGACTTTTACAGATACGCAGTATTTT.